Listed below are T cell receptor beta chains from one sample, sequenced in a study of T cells in Graves' hyperthyroidism and ophthalmopathy. TCRdb reprocessed the multiplex PCR reads via MiXCR and lists one record per CDR3 protein. The sample yields about 700,000 distinct CDR3 sequences, about 15% seen once. Material: blood. The origin of the receptors is a woman between 18 and 30 years old with Graves' hyperthyroidism. The CDR3 runs from the conserved cysteine through the conserved F or W. D genes are given only for firm matches. Not all rows give a size; the values are once, few, many and, for expanded clones, a class.

>TRBJ2-1|TRBV29-1|many|-
TGCAGCGCTCGGACTGGGAATGAGCAGTTCTTC
CSARTGNEQFF
>TRBJ1-2|TRBV13|many|TRBD1
TGTGCCAGCAGCGTAGGAGGGGGCTGGGAAGGCTACACCTTC
CASSVGGGWEGYTF
>TRBJ2-1|TRBV24-1|many|TRBD1
TGTGCCACCAGCCCGGACAGGGGCACCTACAATGAGCAGTTCTTC
CATSPDRGTYNEQFF
>TRBJ2-1|TRBV20-1|-|-
TGCAGTGCCAGGCCGCAGGGGTACAATGAGCAGTTCTTC
CSARPQGYNEQFF
>TRBJ2-6|TRBV5-1|few|-
TGCGCCAGCCGAGTCACTACTGGGGCCAACGTCCTGACTTTC
CASRVTTGANVLTF
>TRBJ2-1|TRBV6-1|many|-
TGTGCCAGCAGCTATGGACTATACAATGAGCAGTTCTTC
CASSYGLYNEQFF
>TRBJ2-4|TRBV11-2|-|-
TGTGCCAGCAGCTTCTTTCTTCCGGGAGCCAAAAACATTCAGTACTTC
CASSFFLPGAKNIQYF
>TRBJ2-1|TRBV11-3|many|-
TGTGCCAGCAGCCCCCCTAGGGCCAATGAGCAGTTCTTC
CASSPPRANEQFF
>TRBJ2-5|TRBV27|-|TRBD1
TGTGCCAGCAGGGAACAGGGGTGGGGGATTAAGAAAGAGACCCAGTACTTC
CASREQGWGIKKETQYF
>TRBJ2-5|TRBV6-9|-|TRBD1
TGTGCCAGCAGTTACAGGACAGGGTACCAAGAGACCCAGTACTTC
CASSYRTGYQETQYF
>TRBJ1-5|TRBV14|-|-
TGTGCCAGCAGCCAGACCCCATTTGGGCCCCAGCATTTT
CASSQTPFGPQHF
>TRBJ2-7|TRBV28|many|TRBD1
TGTGCCAGCGGCAGCCCGGGACAGGGCTACGAGCAGTACTTC
CASGSPGQGYEQYF
>TRBJ2-2|TRBV7-2|many|-
TGTGCCAGCAGCTTAGCCCCAGGGGAGACCGGGGAGCTGTTTTTT
CASSLAPGETGELFF
>TRBJ2-3|TRBV2|many|-
TGTGCCAGCAGGGGGTCGGCAGGGGGGCATACGCAGTATTTT
CASRGSAGGHTQYF
>TRBJ2-1|TRBV18|-|-
TGTGCCAGCTCACCTCGCCAGGGTCTCGGGGGTGAGCAGTTCTTC
CASSPRQGLGGEQFF